Listed here are 28 T cell receptor beta chains from one sample, sequenced in a study of blood T cell repertoires in COVID-19. Measured with immunoSEQ multiplex PCR; TCRdb has only the in-frame clones, and not every one. The table includes 150,000 or so clones, 80% to 85% detected once. What was sequenced was peripheral blood. The receptors originated from a man between 18 and 29 years old with active or convalescent COVID-19.

The chain has TRBV19 and TRBJ1-6; D is perhaps TRBD1 (5 bases). The V end lost 3 bases, the J end lost 7 bases, and 16 bases lay between the germline ends. In germline, CDR1 is LNHDA, CDR2 SQIVND (reference sequence). This CDR3 region has 16 residues. The chain's CDR3 is CASSMGPTAGNSPLHF. CDR3 coding DNA: TGTGCCAGTAGTATGGGGCCTACTGCGGGAAATTCACCCCTCCACTTT.

The chain has TRBV4-3 and TRBJ2-7; 9 bases agree with TRBD1. The germline gives CDR1 LGHNA, CDR2 YSLEER. V shed 10 bases, J shed 1 base, and the junction held 8 bases outside the gene matches. CDR3 length equals 14 residues. DNA for the CDR3: TGCGCCACGCATGCCGGGACAGGGTCCTACGAGCAGTACTTC. Amino acids: CATHAGTGSYEQYF.

The chain uses TRBV7-2 and TRBJ1-5, with 8 bases lining up with TRBD1. This CDR3 contains 15 residues. The germline gives CDR1 SGHTA, CDR2 FQGNSA. Losses at the gene ends were 6 bases for V and 1 base for J; bases not matched to a gene: 5. CDR3 in DNA: TGTGCCAGCAGACGGACAGGGCAGAGCAATCAGCCCCAGCATTTT. This gives the protein CASRRTGQSNQPQHF.

V is TRBV6-6 and J is TRBJ2-7; tentatively, D is TRBD1 (6 bases). Germline CDR1 reads MNHNY; CDR2 reads SVGAGI (reference sequence). The CDR3 has 14 residues. V gave up 7 bases and J gave up 1 base, with 14 bases separating them. In nucleotides, the CDR3 is TGTGCCAGCACTGAGGGACATAAATCCTACGAGCAGTACTTC. It yields the protein CASTEGHKSYEQYF.

V usage is TRBV7-6 and J usage is TRBJ2-7; tentative D call: TRBD2 (6 bases). The CDR3 has 13 amino acids. Trimming cost V 5 bases and J 2 bases, with 10 bases left between them. Germline lookup yields CDR1 SGHVS and CDR2 FNYEAQ. CDR3 region: CASSPGSPYEQYF. CDR3 DNA sequence: TGTGCCAGCAGCCCCGGGAGTCCCTACGAGCAGTACTTC.

The rearrangement joins TRBV6-5 to TRBJ2-5, with D possibly matching TRBD1 (5 bases). The CDR3 extends over 12 amino acids. V shed 5 bases and J shed 5 bases, with 9 bases lying between them. CDR1 and CDR2 (germline): MNHEY, SVGAGI. The CDR3 sequence: CASSTKGETQYF. The CDR3 bases are TGTGCCAGCAGTACCAAGGGGGAGACCCAGTACTTC.

The chain couples TRBV5-6 to TRBJ2-1, with unresolved D. Germline V gene sequence: CDR1 SGHDT, CDR2 YYEEEE. V shed 2 bases and J shed 3 bases, with 6 bases lying between them. The CDR3 loop spans 13 amino acids. In DNA, the CDR3 is TGTGCCAGCAGCTTAGAGGTCTACAATGAGCAGTTCTTC. It specifies CASSLEVYNEQFF.

V gene TRBV7-8 combines with J gene TRBJ2-7, with no clear D. The CDR3 length is 12 residues. The germline V and J ends were trimmed by 3 bases and 3 bases, with 6 bases remaining between them. CDR1 and CDR2 (germline): SGHVS, FQNEAQ. For the CDR3, the DNA is TGTGCCAGCAGCTTGTACAGCTACGAGCAGTACTTC. It encodes CASSLYSYEQYF.

J is TRBJ2-1 and V is TRBV7-8; 7 bases match TRBD2. The CDR3 runs 15 residues. Germline V CDR1 and CDR2: SGHVS, FQNEAQ. Unmatched junction bases numbered 9, after V lost 2 bases and J lost 8 bases. CDR3 protein: CASSLSAGLRYEQFF. The DNA of the CDR3 is TGTGCCAGCAGCTTATCAGCGGGATTGAGGTATGAGCAGTTCTTC.

The gene calls are TRBV19 and TRBJ2-3; TRBD1 matches 8 bases. Germline values: CDR1 LNHDA, CDR2 SQIVND (reference sequence). Trimming at V came to 5 bases and at J to 5 bases, leaving 12 bases not matched to a gene. The CDR3 consists of 16 residues. The DNA of the CDR3 is TGTGCCAGTAGTTATCCAGGGGGCCGAATACGAGATACGCAGTATTTT. It yields the protein CASSYPGGRIRDTQYF.

This clone turned up a few times. The rearrangement links TRBV5-1 to TRBJ2-5; a weak D match, TRBD2 (5 bases). Trimming pared 0 bases from V and 1 base from J, leaving 7 bases between. This CDR3 spans 14 amino acids. Germline V gene lookup returns CDR1 SGHRS and CDR2 YFSETQ. The CDR3 spells CASSLGRGQETQYF. In DNA form, the CDR3 reads TGCGCCAGCAGCTTGGGACGGGGCCAAGAGACCCAGTACTTC.

This CDR3 is CASSVSWTGGNGYTF. As DNA, the CDR3 is TGTGCCAGCAGCGTGTCCTGGACAGGGGGTAATGGCTACACCTTC. This chain joins TRBV9 and TRBJ1-2, with 10 bases fitting TRBD1. This CDR3 is built from 15 residues. V lost 2 bases and J lost 6; bases outside the gene matches: 7. CDR1 and CDR2 (germline): SGDLS, YYNGEE.

The chain couples TRBV7-2 to TRBJ1-4, with 9 bases lining up with TRBD1. This CDR3 has 14 amino acids. Unmatched junction bases numbered 1, after V lost 1 base and J lost 7 bases. Germline-derived CDR1 and CDR2 are SGHTA and FQGNSA. The CDR3 sequence: CASSLVGQGEKLFF. The CDR3 DNA reads as TGTGCCAGCAGCTTAGTGGGACAGGGTGAAAAACTGTTTTTT.

The chain joins TRBV6-4 to TRBJ1-1; TRBD1 agrees at 7 bases. Germline V gives CDR1 MRHNA, CDR2 SNTAGT. V dropped 2 bases and J dropped 3; count of bases not matched to a gene: 0. CDR3 size: 13 residues. The CDR3: CASSDQGDTEAFF. CDR3 bases: TGTGCCAGCAGTGACCAGGGGGACACTGAAGCTTTCTTT.

V and J are TRBV20-1 and TRBJ1-6; 8 bases agree with TRBD1. Looked up from germline, CDR1 is DFQATT and CDR2 is SNEGSKA (reference sequence). The J segment lost 11 bases and the V segment lost 3 bases, leaving 0 bases of the junction unmatched. The CDR3 contains 11 residues. CDR3 in amino acids: CSASRGPPLHF. The CDR3, as DNA: TGCAGTGCTAGCAGGGGGCCACCCCTCCACTTT.

V gene TRBV7-6 combines with J gene TRBJ2-2; D is uncertain. Germline lookup yields CDR1 SGHVS and CDR2 FNYEAQ. The CDR3 sequence is 12 residues long. Trimming stripped 5 bases from V and 5 bases from J, with 6 bases between. The CDR3 sequence is CASSPRTGELFF. CDR3 DNA sequence: TGTGCCAGCAGCCCCCGTACCGGGGAGCTGTTTTTT.

Turning to this clone: The junction and the germline gene differ at one end; a read error may be behind it. The chain carries TRBV4-3 and TRBJ2-2, with a weak D call TRBD2 (7 bases). CDR3 length equals 16 residues. Germline CDR1 and CDR2: LGHNA and YSLEER. The chain's CDR3 is CATSPRGAPQTGELFF. The CDR3 nucleotides read TGCGCCACCAGCCCCCGGGGGGCCCCCCAGACCGGGGAGCTGTTTTTT.

The CDR3 sequence is CASSYHQTSGRYNEQFF. For the CDR3, the DNA is TGTGCCAGCAGTTACCACCAGACTAGCGGGAGGTACAATGAGCAGTTCTTC. The chain recombines TRBV6-2 or TRBV6-3 with TRBJ2-1; TRBD2 aligns across 13 bases. Germline-derived CDR1 and CDR2 are MNHEY and SVGEGT. This CDR3 is built from 17 residues. The V gene end was trimmed by 2 bases and the J gene end by 4 bases; junction bases not matched to a gene: 5.

This clone showed up just once. This chain uses TRBV29-1 with TRBJ2-2, with no clear D. V gave up 7 bases and J gave up 4 bases, with 16 bases separating them. The length of the CDR3 is 14 residues. Germline V gene sequence: CDR1 SQVTM, CDR2 ANQGSEA. CDR3 bases: TGCAGCGCCAAGGAGACGCCGGCCACCGGGGAGCTGTTTTTT. It yields the protein CSAKETPATGELFF.

The rearrangement joins TRBV18 to TRBJ2-3; TRBD1 aligns across 9 bases. J was trimmed by 1 base and V by 4 bases; bases with no gene match: 6. CDR1 and CDR2 from the germline V gene are KGHSH and LQKENI. CDR3 length: 16 residues. The CDR3 DNA sequence: TGTGCCAGCTCACACCATCGGACAGGGGGCACAGATACGCAGTATTTT. This gives the protein CASSHHRTGGTDTQYF. The complete variable domain, with remaining parts taken from reference TRBV18 and TRBJ2-3, reads NAGVMQNPRHLVRRRGQEARLRCSPMKGHSHVYWYRQLPEEGLKFMVYLQKENIIDESGMPKERFSAEFPKEGPSILRIQQVVRGDSAAYFCASSHHRTGGTDTQYFGPGTRLTVL.

The rearrangement joins TRBV5-1 to TRBJ2-1; 7 bases align to TRBD2. V shed 4 bases, J shed 4 bases, and the junction held 8 bases outside the gene matches. This CDR3 has 15 residues. Per germline, CDR1 SGHRS and CDR2 YFSETQ. The CDR3 DNA follows: TGCGCCAGCAGCCCCACCGGGACTATGTACAATGAGCAGTTCTTC. As protein: CASSPTGTMYNEQFF.

This chain links TRBV6-5 with TRBJ1-2; a weak D match, TRBD1 (6 bases). The germline gives CDR1 MNHEY, CDR2 SVGAGI. CDR3 length: 13 residues. The V end was cut by 6 bases, the J end by 7 bases, with 15 bases between. CDR3 sequence (DNA): TGTGCCAGCAGAAATGACAGGAGAGGTGGCTACACCTTC. Translating it yields CASRNDRRGGYTF.

The chain couples TRBV6-5 to TRBJ1-3; a possible D gene is TRBD1 (5 bases). Trimming took off 6 bases at V and 0 bases at J, with 12 bases between the two ends. Germline V lookup: CDR1 MNHEY, CDR2 SVGAGI. The CDR3 totals 15 residues. The DNA of the CDR3 is TGTGCCAGCAGCCGGGACTATGACTCTGGAAACACCATATATTTT. Protein: CASSRDYDSGNTIYF.

The rearrangement uses TRBV18 and TRBJ2-6, with D tentatively TRBD1 (5 bases). The CDR3 totals 14 residues. Germline loops: CDR1 KGHSH, CDR2 LQKENI. The V end lost 5 bases, the J end lost 4 bases, and 9 bases lay between the germline ends. Here the CDR3 DNA reads TGTGCCAGCTCATCAGGGTTCGGGGCCAACGTCCTGACTTTC. It specifies CASSSGFGANVLTF.

This chain connects TRBV11-2 to TRBJ2-3; possible D gene TRBD1, 5 bases. Trimming removed 5 bases from V and 1 base from J, with 13 bases in between. Germline V lookup: CDR1 SGHAT, CDR2 FQNNGV. This CDR3 has 15 amino acids. For the CDR3, the DNA is TGTGCCAGCAGCCTACAGGTCTCTGGCACAGATACGCAGTATTTT. Translating gives CASSLQVSGTDTQYF.

The chain combines TRBV7-2 with TRBJ2-1; 8 positions agree with TRBD2. Per germline, CDR1 SGHTA and CDR2 FQGNSA. This CDR3 region has 17 residues. After removal of 0 bases from V and 7 bases from J, the junction contained 11 bases not matched to a gene. The CDR3 DNA sequence: TGTGCCAGCAGCTTAGCTTCGATGATAGCGGGATCAAATGAGCAGTTCTTC. Translation: CASSLASMIAGSNEQFF. The complete variable domain, with remaining parts taken from reference TRBV7-2 and TRBJ2-1, reads GAGVSQSPSNKVTEKGKDVELRCDPISGHTALYWYRQSLGQGLEFLIYFQGNSAPDKSGLPSDRFSAERTGGSVSTLTIQRTQQEDSAVYLCASSLASMIAGSNEQFFGPGTRLTVL.

The chain carries TRBV19 and TRBJ2-3; D not certain. The CDR3 contains 13 residues. V shed 1 base and J shed 1 base, with 3 bases lying between them. The germline V gene has CDR1 LNHDA and CDR2 SQIVND (reference sequence). CDR3 sequence reads: CASSIAGTDTQYF. The CDR3 region has the DNA TGTGCCAGTAGTATAGCGGGCACAGATACGCAGTATTTT. The variable domain in full, completed from reference TRBV19 and TRBJ2-3, reads DGGITQSPKYLFRKEGQNVTLSCEQNLNHDAMYWYRQDPGQGLRLIYYSQIVNDFQKGDIAEGYSVSREKKESFPLTVTSAQKNPTAFYLCASSIAGTDTQYFGPGTRLTVL.

The chain uses TRBV5-1 and TRBJ2-1; D is possibly TRBD1 (5 bases). CDR1 SGHRS and CDR2 YFSETQ come from the germline V gene. This CDR3 contains 15 residues. With 4 bases removed from V and 5 bases from J, the gap between germline ends came to 16 bases. For the CDR3, the DNA is TGCGCCAGCAGCCCCTCAAGGGGTCAACACAATGAGCAGTTCTTC. Its protein product is CASSPSRGQHNEQFF. The complete variable domain, with remaining parts taken from reference TRBV5-1 and TRBJ2-1, reads KAGVTQTPRYLIKTRGQQVTLSCSPISGHRSVSWYQQTPGQGLQFLFEYFSETQRNKGNFPGRFSGRQFSNSRSEMNVSTLELGDSALYLCASSPSRGQHNEQFFGPGTRLTVL.